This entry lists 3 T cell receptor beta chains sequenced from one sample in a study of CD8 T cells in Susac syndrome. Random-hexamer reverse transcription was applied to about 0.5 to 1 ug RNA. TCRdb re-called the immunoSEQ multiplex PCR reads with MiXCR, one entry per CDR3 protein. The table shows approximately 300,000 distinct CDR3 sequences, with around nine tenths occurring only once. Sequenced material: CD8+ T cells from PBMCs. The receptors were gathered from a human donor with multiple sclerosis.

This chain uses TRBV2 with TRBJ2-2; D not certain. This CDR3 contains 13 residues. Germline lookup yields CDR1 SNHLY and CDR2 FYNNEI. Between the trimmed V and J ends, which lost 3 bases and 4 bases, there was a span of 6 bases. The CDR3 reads CASSDLPTGELFF. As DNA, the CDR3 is TGTGCCAGCAGTGACTTGCCCACCGGGGAGCTGTTTTTT.

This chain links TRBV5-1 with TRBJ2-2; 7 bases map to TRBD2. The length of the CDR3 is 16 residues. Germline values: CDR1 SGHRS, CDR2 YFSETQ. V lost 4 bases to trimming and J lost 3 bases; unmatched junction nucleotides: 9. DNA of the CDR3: TGCGCCAGCAGCCCCAGGTCGGGGAGGGACACCGGGGAGCTGTTTTTT. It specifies CASSPRSGRDTGELFF.

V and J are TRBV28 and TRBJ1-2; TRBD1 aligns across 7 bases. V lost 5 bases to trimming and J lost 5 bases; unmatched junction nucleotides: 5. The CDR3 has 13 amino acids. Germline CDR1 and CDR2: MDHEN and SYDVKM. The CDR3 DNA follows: TGTGCCAGCAGTCCCACAGGGGTATATGGCTACACCTTC. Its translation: CASSPTGVYGYTF.